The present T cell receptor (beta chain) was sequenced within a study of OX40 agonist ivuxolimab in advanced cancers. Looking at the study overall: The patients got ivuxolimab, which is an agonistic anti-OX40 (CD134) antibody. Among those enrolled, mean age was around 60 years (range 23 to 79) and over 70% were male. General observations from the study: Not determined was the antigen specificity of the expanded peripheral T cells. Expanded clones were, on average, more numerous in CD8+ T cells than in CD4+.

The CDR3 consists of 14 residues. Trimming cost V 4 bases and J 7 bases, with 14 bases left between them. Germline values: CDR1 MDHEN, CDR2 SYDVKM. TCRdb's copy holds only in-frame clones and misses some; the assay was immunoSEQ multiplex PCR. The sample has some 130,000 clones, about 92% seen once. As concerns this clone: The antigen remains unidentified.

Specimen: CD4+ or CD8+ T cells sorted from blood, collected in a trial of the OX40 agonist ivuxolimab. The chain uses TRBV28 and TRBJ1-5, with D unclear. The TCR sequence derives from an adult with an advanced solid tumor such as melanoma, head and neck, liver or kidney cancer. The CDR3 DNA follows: TGTGCCAGCAGTTCCTCCTCGTTGGGACAGCCCCAGCATTTT. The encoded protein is CASSSSSLGQPQHF.